Listed below are T cell receptor beta chains from one sample, sequenced in a study of blood T cell repertoires in COVID-19. The table came from immunoSEQ multiplex PCR; TCRdb's copy has only in-frame clones and leaves some out. Among approximately 400,000 clones listed, about 88% were seen once. Sequencing used PBMCs or T cells enriched from blood (not recorded which). The source is a woman between 18 and 29 years old who had recovered from COVID-19. Each CDR3 is given with its conserved first and last residue. The order of the fields is D gene, clone size, V gene, J gene, CDR3 protein, CDR3 DNA. The D gene is left open where the match is weak. Rows may omit the clone size; those that give it use once, few, many or a size class.

d_gene: TRBD1
abundance: NA
v_gene: TRBV9
j_gene: TRBJ1-6
CDR3aa: CASRDRGSNSPLHF
CDR3nt: TGTGCCAGCAGGGACAGGGGTAGCAATTCACCCCTCCACTTT

d_gene: NA
abundance: NA
v_gene: TRBV11-2
j_gene: TRBJ2-7
CDR3aa: CASSLEGDGLEQYF
CDR3nt: TGTGCCAGCAGCTTAGAGGGCGACGGACTGGAGCAGTACTTC

d_gene: NA
abundance: NA
v_gene: TRBV7-3
j_gene: TRBJ1-1
CDR3aa: CASSYLAGDPRGTEAFF
CDR3nt: TGTGCCAGCAGCTACCTAGCCGGGGACCCGAGGGGGACTGAAGCTTTCTTT

d_gene: TRBD1
abundance: NA
v_gene: TRBV5-1
j_gene: TRBJ1-1
CDR3aa: CASSLGQATEAFF
CDR3nt: TGCGCCAGCAGCCTAGGACAGGCAACTGAAGCTTTCTTT

d_gene: NA
abundance: NA
v_gene: TRBV19
j_gene: TRBJ1-6
CDR3aa: CASNSLRSPLHF
CDR3nt: TGTGCCAGTAACTCTCTGCGTTCACCCCTCCACTTT

d_gene: TRBD2
abundance: NA
v_gene: TRBV6-2/TRBV6-3
j_gene: TRBJ2-3
CDR3aa: CASSSTSGGALGTDTQYF
CDR3nt: TGTGCCAGCAGTTCCACTAGCGGGGGGGCCCTCGGCACAGATACGCAGTATTTT

d_gene: NA
abundance: few
v_gene: TRBV18
j_gene: TRBJ1-5
CDR3aa: CASSPGQNNQPQHF
CDR3nt: TGTGCCAGCTCACCAGGTCAGAACAATCAGCCCCAGCATTTT

d_gene: TRBD1
abundance: once
v_gene: TRBV2
j_gene: TRBJ1-5
CDR3aa: CASSLSETGLNQPQHF
CDR3nt: TGTGCCAGCAGTCTAAGCGAGACAGGGTTGAATCAGCCCCAGCATTTT

d_gene: TRBD1
abundance: NA
v_gene: TRBV27
j_gene: TRBJ2-5
CDR3aa: CASSPTGGGETQYF
CDR3nt: TGTGCCAGCAGTCCGACAGGGGGCGGGGAGACCCAGTACTTC

d_gene: TRBD2
abundance: NA
v_gene: TRBV9
j_gene: TRBJ2-1
CDR3aa: CASSVESGGHNEQFF
CDR3nt: TGTGCCAGCAGCGTAGAGAGCGGGGGACACAATGAGCAGTTCTTC

d_gene: NA
abundance: NA
v_gene: TRBV5-6
j_gene: TRBJ1-1
CDR3aa: CASSMGENTEAFF
CDR3nt: TGTGCCAGCAGCATGGGCGAGAACACTGAAGCTTTCTTT

d_gene: NA
abundance: NA
v_gene: TRBV27
j_gene: TRBJ2-2
CDR3aa: CASSLGPSTGELFF
CDR3nt: TGTGCCAGCAGTTTAGGGCCCAGCACCGGGGAGCTGTTTTTT

d_gene: TRBD1
abundance: NA
v_gene: TRBV10-3
j_gene: TRBJ1-1
CDR3aa: CATRDRGEANTEAFF
CDR3nt: TGTGCCACGCGGGACAGGGGGGAGGCGAACACTGAAGCTTTCTTT

d_gene: NA
abundance: NA
v_gene: TRBV14
j_gene: TRBJ1-6
CDR3aa: CASSQLGRTWGSPLHF
CDR3nt: TGTGCCAGCAGCCAACTAGGGAGGACCTGGGGTTCACCCCTCCACTTT

d_gene: NA
abundance: NA
v_gene: TRBV9
j_gene: TRBJ2-2
CDR3aa: CASSLARAGSGELFF
CDR3nt: TGTGCCAGCAGCCTAGCGAGGGCGGGTTCCGGGGAGCTGTTTTTT

d_gene: NA
abundance: NA
v_gene: TRBV30
j_gene: TRBJ1-5
CDR3aa: CAWNRESNQPQHF
CDR3nt: TGTGCCTGGAACAGGGAGAGCAATCAGCCCCAGCATTTT

d_gene: TRBD1
abundance: NA
v_gene: TRBV29-1
j_gene: TRBJ1-6
CDR3aa: CSVGDRANSPLHF
CDR3nt: TGCAGCGTTGGGGACAGGGCTAATTCACCCCTCCACTTT

d_gene: TRBD1
abundance: NA
v_gene: TRBV6-5
j_gene: TRBJ1-4
CDR3aa: CASSYGTGAEKLFF
CDR3nt: TGTGCCAGCAGTTACGGGACAGGGGCCGAAAAACTGTTTTTT

d_gene: TRBD1
abundance: NA
v_gene: TRBV3-1/TRBV3-2
j_gene: TRBJ2-3
CDR3aa: CASSQGNSRGLGTDTQYF
CDR3nt: TGTGCCAGCAGCCAAGGAAACAGCAGGGGGCTGGGCACAGATACGCAGTATTTT

d_gene: TRBD1
abundance: NA
v_gene: TRBV6-2/TRBV6-3
j_gene: TRBJ1-4
CDR3aa: CASSFRTGANAANEKLFF
CDR3nt: TGTGCCAGCAGTTTCCGGACAGGCGCGAACGCGGCTAATGAAAAACTGTTTTTT

d_gene: TRBD1
abundance: NA
v_gene: TRBV24-1
j_gene: TRBJ1-2
CDR3aa: CATSDDRGGGYTF
CDR3nt: TGTGCCACCAGTGACGACAGGGGCGGTGGCTACACCTTC

d_gene: NA
abundance: NA
v_gene: TRBV2
j_gene: TRBJ1-2
CDR3aa: CASFSLQGFNYGYTF
CDR3nt: TGTGCCAGCTTTTCCCTCCAGGGGTTCAACTATGGCTACACCTTC

d_gene: TRBD1
abundance: NA
v_gene: TRBV20-1
j_gene: TRBJ1-6
CDR3aa: CSASGGQGGNNSPLHF
CDR3nt: TGCAGTGCTAGTGGGGGACAGGGGGGAAATAATTCACCCCTCCACTTT

d_gene: NA
abundance: once
v_gene: TRBV5-6
j_gene: TRBJ1-3
CDR3aa: CASTRQSSGNTIYF
CDR3nt: TGTGCCAGCACTAGACAGAGTTCTGGAAACACCATATATTTT

d_gene: TRBD2
abundance: NA
v_gene: TRBV20-1
j_gene: TRBJ2-3
CDR3aa: CSASLTSGRGDTQYF
CDR3nt: TGCAGTGCTAGTCTGACTAGCGGCCGAGGAGATACGCAGTATTTT

d_gene: TRBD2
abundance: NA
v_gene: TRBV9
j_gene: TRBJ2-3
CDR3aa: CASGVAGGPKDTQYF
CDR3nt: TGTGCCAGCGGGGTAGCGGGGGGGCCTAAGGATACGCAGTATTTT

d_gene: NA
abundance: NA
v_gene: TRBV5-5
j_gene: TRBJ2-3
CDR3aa: CASSFSDREVADTQYF
CDR3nt: TGTGCCAGCAGCTTCTCCGACAGGGAGGTGGCAGATACGCAGTATTTT

d_gene: TRBD1
abundance: once
v_gene: TRBV5-1
j_gene: TRBJ2-5
CDR3aa: CASSALTGDGETQYF
CDR3nt: TGCGCCAGCAGCGCACTAACAGGGGATGGCGAGACCCAGTACTTC

d_gene: TRBD1
abundance: NA
v_gene: TRBV6-5
j_gene: TRBJ1-2
CDR3aa: CASSVRGDGYTF
CDR3nt: TGTGCCAGCAGCGTCAGGGGGGATGGCTACACCTTC